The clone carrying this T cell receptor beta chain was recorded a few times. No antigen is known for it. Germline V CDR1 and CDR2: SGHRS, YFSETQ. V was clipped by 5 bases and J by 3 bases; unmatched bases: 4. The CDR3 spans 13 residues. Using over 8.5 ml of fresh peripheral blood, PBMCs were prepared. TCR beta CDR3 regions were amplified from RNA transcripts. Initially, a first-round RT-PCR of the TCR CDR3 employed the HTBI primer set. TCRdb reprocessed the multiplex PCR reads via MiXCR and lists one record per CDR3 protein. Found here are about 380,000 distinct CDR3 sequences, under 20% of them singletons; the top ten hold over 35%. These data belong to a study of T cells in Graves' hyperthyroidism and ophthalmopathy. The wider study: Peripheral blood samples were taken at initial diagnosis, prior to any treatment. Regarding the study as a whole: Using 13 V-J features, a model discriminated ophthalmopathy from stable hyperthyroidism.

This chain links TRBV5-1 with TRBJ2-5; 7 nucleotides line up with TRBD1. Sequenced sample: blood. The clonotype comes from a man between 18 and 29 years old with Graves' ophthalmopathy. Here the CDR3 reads CASRVGTEETQYF. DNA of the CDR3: TGCGCCAGCAGAGTCGGGACAGAAGAGACCCAGTACTTC.